One TCR beta chain is described in this entry. The V end was cut by 0 bases, the J end by 3 bases, with 9 bases between. Germline CDR1 reads LGHDT; CDR2 reads YNNKEL (reference sequence). The CDR3 sequence is 15 residues long. Individuals drawn from approximately 22 US areas were about 18 to 95 years old. Clinical histories supplied by participants themselves formed the basis of cohort assignment. Generated by immunoSEQ multiplex PCR, the TCRdb table keeps only in-frame clones and is missing some. The sample lists approximately 310,000 clones; roughly 85% were seen once. This sample is part of a study of blood T cell repertoires in COVID-19. Study-level background: The origin of the acute and convalescent COVID-19 samples was the United States, Italy and Spain.

This TCR came from a man aged 25 to 40 who had recovered from COVID-19. J is TRBJ1-3 and V is TRBV3-1 (or the pseudogene TRBV3-2); no reliable D call. The source material was PBMCs or T cells enriched from blood (not recorded which). The CDR3 nucleotides read TGTGCCAGCAGCCAAGACTCCGGAGTTGGAAACACCATATATTTT. Encoded protein: CASSQDSGVGNTIYF.